This entry features one TCR beta chain sequence. As yet, its antigen is unknown. The source of the sample is a study of cytomegalovirus exposure and HLA in healthy donors. V was pared by 9 bases and J by 8 bases, with 7 bases between. The CDR3 is 9 residues long. CDR1 WNHNN and CDR2 SYGVQD come from the germline V gene (reference sequence). Points from the study as a whole: That first-cohort TCR clusters tended to co-occur in the approximately 120 validation repertoires was found in a later analysis.

Profiled with immunoSEQ multiplex PCR; TCRdb holds only in-frame clones, not every one. The sample lists under 150,000 clones; 70% to 90% were seen once. Sequenced input: PBMCs. This receptor was obtained from a woman between 18 and 30 years old in good health and CMV-seropositive. This sequence joins TRBV10-1 and TRBJ1-2; D not resolved. In DNA, the CDR3 is TGCGCCAGAGAGGGAGGCTACACCTTC. It is translated as CAREGGYTF.